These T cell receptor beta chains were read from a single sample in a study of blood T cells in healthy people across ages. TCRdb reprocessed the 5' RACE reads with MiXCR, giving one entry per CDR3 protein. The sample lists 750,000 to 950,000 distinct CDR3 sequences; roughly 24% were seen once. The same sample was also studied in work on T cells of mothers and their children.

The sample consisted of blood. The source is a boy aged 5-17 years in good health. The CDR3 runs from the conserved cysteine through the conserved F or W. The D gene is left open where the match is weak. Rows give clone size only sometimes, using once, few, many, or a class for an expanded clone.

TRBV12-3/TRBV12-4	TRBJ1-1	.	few	CASSSRREAFF	TGTGCCAGCAGCAGCAGACGCGAAGCTTTCTTT
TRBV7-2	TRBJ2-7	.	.	CASSFSSFTDEQYF	TGTGCCAGCAGCTTCTCTTCATTTACGGACGAGCAGTACTTC
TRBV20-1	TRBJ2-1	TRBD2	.	CSARSSLAGNTYNEQFF	TGCAGTGCTAGATCCTCTCTAGCGGGGAACACCTACAATGAGCAGTTCTTC
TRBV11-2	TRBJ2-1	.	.	CASSGIWSRSEQFF	TGTGCCAGCAGCGGGATTTGGTCCCGGAGTGAGCAGTTCTTC
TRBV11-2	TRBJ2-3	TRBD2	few	CASSLLVVAGPSTDTQYF	TGTGCCAGCAGCTTACTCGTAGTAGCGGGACCAAGCACAGATACGCAGTATTTT
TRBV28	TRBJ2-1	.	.	CASSFPGTEQFF	TGTGCCAGCAGTTTTCCGGGGACTGAGCAGTTCTTC
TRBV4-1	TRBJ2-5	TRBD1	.	CPSSVFTGGETQYF	TGCCCCAGCAGTGTATTTACAGGGGGAGAGACCCAGTACTTC
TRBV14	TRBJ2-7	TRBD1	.	CASSPLTGAPYEQYF	TGTGCCAGCAGCCCATTGACAGGGGCGCCCTACGAGCAGTACTTC
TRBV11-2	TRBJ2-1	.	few	CASSLFGRGREFF	TGTGCCAGCAGCTTATTCGGGCGGGGTAGGGAGTTCTTC
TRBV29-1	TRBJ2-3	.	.	CSVRKGGSGDTQYF	TGCAGCGTTCGCAAGGGGGGGAGTGGCGATACGCAGTATTTT
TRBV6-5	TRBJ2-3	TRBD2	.	CASSYWTSGGPKPSTDTQYF	TGTGCCAGCAGTTACTGGACTAGCGGGGGGCCCAAACCTAGCACAGATACGCAGTATTTT
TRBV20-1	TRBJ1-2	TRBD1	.	CSAPDRASYGYTF	TGCAGTGCTCCAGACAGGGCCTCCTATGGCTACACCTTC
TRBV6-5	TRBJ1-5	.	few	CASTLWGSNQPQHF	TGTGCCAGCACGTTGTGGGGGTCAAATCAGCCCCAGCATTTT
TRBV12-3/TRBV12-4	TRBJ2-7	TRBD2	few	CASSLLIGSGGSAYEQYF	TGTGCCAGCAGCCTTCTTATTGGTAGCGGGGGGTCCGCCTACGAGCAGTACTTC
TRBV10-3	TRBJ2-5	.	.	CAISETRHWETQYF	TGTGCCATCAGTGAAACCAGGCACTGGGAGACCCAGTACTTC
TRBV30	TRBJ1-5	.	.	CACNGGAGQPQHF	TGTGCCTGCAACGGGGGCGCGGGTCAGCCCCAGCATTTT
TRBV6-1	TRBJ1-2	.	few	CASSEWGTPYTF	TGTGCCAGCAGTGAGTGGGGGACACCCTACACCTTC
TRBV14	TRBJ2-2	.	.	CASSHLLRAGELFF	TGTGCCAGCAGCCACTTACTTCGGGCGGGGGAGCTGTTTTTT
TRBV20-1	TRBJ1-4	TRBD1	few	CSAFDRDRGEKLFF	TGCAGTGCCTTCGACAGGGACCGCGGTGAAAAACTGTTTTTT
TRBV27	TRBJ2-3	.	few	CASSLEQNTDTQYF	TGTGCCAGCAGTTTAGAACAGAACACAGATACGCAGTATTTT
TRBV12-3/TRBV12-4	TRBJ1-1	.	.	CASSFLGSANTEAFF	TGTGCCAGCAGTTTCCTGGGGTCAGCGAACACTGAAGCTTTCTTT
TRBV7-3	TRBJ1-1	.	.	CASSPRERSTEAFF	TGTGCCAGCAGCCCGAGGGAACGCTCCACTGAAGCTTTCTTT
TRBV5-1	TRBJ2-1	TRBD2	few	CASSPSGASSYNGQFF	TGCGCCAGCAGCCCTAGCGGGGCAAGCTCCTACAATGGGCAGTTCTTC
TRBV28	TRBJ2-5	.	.	CASSSPTAGETQYF	TGTGCCAGCAGTTCACCAACCGCGGGGGAGACCCAGTACTTC
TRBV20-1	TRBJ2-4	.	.	CSATWSAARDIQYF	TGCAGTGCTACCTGGTCGGCAGCTCGGGACATTCAGTACTTC
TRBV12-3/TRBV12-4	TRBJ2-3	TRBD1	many	CASSVGQRTGRDTQYF	TGTGCCAGCAGCGTGGGGCAGAGGACAGGGAGGGATACGCAGTATTTT
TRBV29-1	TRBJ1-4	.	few	CSVVYNEKLFF	TGCAGCGTTGTCTACAATGAAAAACTGTTTTTT
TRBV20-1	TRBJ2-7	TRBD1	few	CSAIEDRVNSYEQYF	TGCAGTGCTATTGAGGACAGGGTAAACTCCTACGAGCAGTACTTC
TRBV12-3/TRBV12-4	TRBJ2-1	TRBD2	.	CASSRNSGGTGNEQLF	TGTGCCAGCAGTCGTAATAGCGGGGGCACCGGAAATGAGCAGCTCTTC
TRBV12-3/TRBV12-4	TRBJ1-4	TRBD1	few	CASSQGAGEKLFF	TGTGCCAGCAGTCAGGGGGCGGGTGAAAAACTGTTTTTT
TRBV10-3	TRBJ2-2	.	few	CAISRSGNSDGELFF	TGTGCCATCAGTCGGTCAGGGAATAGTGACGGGGAGCTGTTTTTT
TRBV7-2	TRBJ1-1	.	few	CASSPRPDTEAFF	TGTGCCAGCAGCCCCCGTCCGGACACTGAAGCTTTCTTT
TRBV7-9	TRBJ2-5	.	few	CAGRYQETQYF	TGTGCCGGGCGGTACCAAGAGACCCAGTACTTC
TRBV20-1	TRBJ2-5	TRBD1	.	CSASRTGGETQYF	TGCAGTGCTTCCAGGACAGGGGGAGAGACCCAGTACTTC
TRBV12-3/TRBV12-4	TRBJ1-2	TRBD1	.	CASRFGQGGGYTF	TGTGCCAGCAGATTTGGACAGGGTGGCGGCTACACCTTC
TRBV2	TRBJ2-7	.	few	CASSDSGVRYEQYF	TGTGCCAGCAGTGATAGTGGCGTCCGCTACGAGCAGTACTTC
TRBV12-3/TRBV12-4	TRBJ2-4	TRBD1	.	CASSQRTGADIQYF	TGTGCCAGCAGTCAAAGGACAGGGGCGGACATTCAGTACTTC
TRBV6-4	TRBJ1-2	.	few	CASSDSTKGGYYGYTF	TGTGCCAGCAGTGACTCGACGAAGGGCGGATATTATGGCTACACCTTC
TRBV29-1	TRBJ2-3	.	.	CSVEVRPVPTDTQYF	TGCAGCGTTGAAGTGCGACCGGTTCCTACAGATACGCAGTATTTT
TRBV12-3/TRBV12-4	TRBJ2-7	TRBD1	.	CASRRQGARGYEQYF	TGTGCCAGCAGGAGACAGGGGGCGCGGGGGTACGAGCAGTACTTC
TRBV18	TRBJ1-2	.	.	CASSGREYGYTF	TGTGCCAGCTCAGGCAGGGAATATGGCTACACCTTC
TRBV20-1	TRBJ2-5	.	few	CSARTPGRETQYF	TGCAGTGCCCGGACCCCGGGACGAGAGACCCAGTACTTC
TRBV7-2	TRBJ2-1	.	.	CASSLAQVNEQFF	TGTGCCAGCAGCTTAGCACAGGTCAATGAGCAGTTCTTC
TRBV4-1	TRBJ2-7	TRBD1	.	CASSQHPGQGAYEQYF	TGCGCCAGCAGCCAACACCCGGGACAGGGGGCATACGAGCAGTACTTC
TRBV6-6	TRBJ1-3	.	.	CASEGGLENTIYF	TGTGCCAGCGAGGGGGGCCTGGAGAACACCATATATTTT
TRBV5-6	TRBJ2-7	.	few	CASSPGHQSYEQYF	TGTGCCAGCAGCCCGGGACACCAATCCTACGAGCAGTACTTC
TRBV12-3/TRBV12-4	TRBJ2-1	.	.	CASSLALGRNSYNEQFF	TGTGCCAGCAGTTTAGCGCTCGGGCGAAACTCCTACAATGAGCAGTTCTTC
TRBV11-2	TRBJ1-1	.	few	CASSPEGHGNTEAFF	TGTGCCAGCAGCCCAGAGGGACACGGAAACACTGAAGCTTTCTTT
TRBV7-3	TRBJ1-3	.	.	CASSRNSPGHGQPGNTIYF	TGTGCCAGCAGCAGAAACTCACCGGGGCACGGTCAACCTGGAAACACCATATATTTT
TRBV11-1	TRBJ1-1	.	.	CASSSLRGVGAEAFF	TGTGCCAGCAGCTCCCTCCGTGGGGTAGGGGCTGAAGCTTTCTTT
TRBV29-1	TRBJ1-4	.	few	CSVYRAGNEKLFF	TGCAGCGTCTACAGGGCTGGGAATGAAAAACTGTTTTTT
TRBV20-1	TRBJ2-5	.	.	CSAARQTPWAQYF	TGCAGTGCTGCCCGACAGACCCCCTGGGCCCAGTACTTC
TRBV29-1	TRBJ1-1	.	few	CSVARGTLNTEAFF	TGCAGCGTTGCCCGGGGCACCCTGAACACTGAAGCTTTCTTT
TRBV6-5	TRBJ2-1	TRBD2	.	CASSPGRATYNEQFF	TGTGCCAGCAGCCCCGGGAGGGCCACCTACAATGAGCAGTTCTTC
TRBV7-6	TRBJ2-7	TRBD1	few	CASSLYSGGGEQYF	TGTGCCAGCAGCTTATATTCAGGGGGCGGCGAGCAGTACTTC
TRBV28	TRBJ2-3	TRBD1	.	CASTKWAHRGRTDTQYF	TGTGCCAGCACCAAGTGGGCTCACAGGGGGCGCACAGATACGCAGTATTTT
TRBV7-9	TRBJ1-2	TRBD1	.	CASSPTGGRGYTF	TGTGCCAGCAGCCCTACAGGGGGAAGGGGCTACACCTTC